A selection of T cell receptor beta chains follows, all from one sample in a study of OX40 agonist ivuxolimab in advanced cancers. Measured with immunoSEQ multiplex PCR; TCRdb has only the in-frame clones, and not every one. The sample shows 40,000 to 65,000 clones, nearly 90% of them seen only once. This material consisted of CD4+ or CD8+ T cells sorted from blood, taken in a trial of the OX40 agonist ivuxolimab. The receptors here all came from an adult with an advanced solid tumor such as melanoma, head and neck, liver or kidney cancer. The CDR3 runs from the conserved cysteine through the conserved F or W. D genes are given only for firm matches. Some rows have no size entry. The others give once, few or many, or a class for an expanded clone.

>TRBJ2-3|TRBV5-1|.|TRBD1
TGCGCCAGCAGTAGACAGGGGATGGGCACAGATACGCAGTATTTT
CASSRQGMGTDTQYF
>TRBJ2-1|TRBV7-3|.|.
TGTGCCAGCAGCGCGGGACAGTTGAGCTCCTACAATGAGCAGTTCTTC
CASSAGQLSSYNEQFF
>TRBJ2-7|TRBV29-1|.|.
TGCAGCGTTGGTGAGCTTAGGGAGCAGTACTTC
CSVGELREQYF
>TRBJ2-2|TRBV6-6|.|TRBD1
TGTGCCAGCAGCTTGACAGGGACCGGGGAGCTGTTTTTT
CASSLTGTGELFF
>TRBJ1-1|TRBV28|.|TRBD1
TGTGCCAGCATGGGACAGGGGGCAGGGAACACTGAAGCTTTCTTT
CASMGQGAGNTEAFF
>TRBJ2-7|TRBV29-1|.|.
TGCAGCGACAGGCTTCCGAGGGGTTACGAGCAGTACTTC
CSDRLPRGYEQYF
>TRBJ1-3|TRBV7-9|.|TRBD1
TGTGCCAGCAGCCTGTGGGACAGCCAGGGAAACACCATATATTTT
CASSLWDSQGNTIYF
>TRBJ2-7|TRBV7-9|few|.
TGTGCCAGCAGCCCGGGGACTCCCTACGAGCAGTACTTC
CASSPGTPYEQYF
>TRBJ1-5|TRBV4-2|.|.
TGTGCCAGCAGCCAAGATCCGAACAGGGTTTACCCTCAGCCCCAGCATTTT
CASSQDPNRVYPQPQHF
>TRBJ1-4|TRBV4-1|.|.
TGCGCCAGCAGCCATCCCGAGCAGGTCGCTAATGAAAAACTGTTTTTT
CASSHPEQVANEKLFF
>TRBJ2-5|TRBV2|.|.
TGTGCCAGCATCGAGGCGGGAGAGACCCAGTACTTC
CASIEAGETQYF
>TRBJ1-5|TRBV4-2|.|.
TGTGCCAGCAGCCACGCCCCGGGGGGAGTGTTGGGCAATCAGCCCCAGCATTTT
CASSHAPGGVLGNQPQHF
>TRBJ1-5|TRBV5-1|.|.
TGCGCCAGCAGCTTGTCTTGGCCAAATAGCAATCAGCCCCAGCATTTT
CASSLSWPNSNQPQHF